Following are 13 T cell receptor beta chains from one sample sequenced in a study of cytomegalovirus exposure and HLA in healthy donors. Both 60 Vbeta primers and 13 Jbeta primers went into the PCR. Profiled with immunoSEQ multiplex PCR; TCRdb holds only in-frame clones, not every one. This table holds under 200,000 clones, 76% found once. The sample taken for sequencing was PBMCs. The receptors shown here come from a female donor in good health and CMV-seronegative.

This clone showed up just a few times. This chain joins TRBV12-5 and TRBJ2-7; D is unclear. Trimming removed 1 base at V and 3 bases at J, with 10 bases between. The CDR3 runs 14 residues. Looked up from germline, CDR1 is LGHNT and CDR2 is FRNRAP. CDR3 DNA sequence: TGTGCTAGTGGTTTGGGGAGTGGAATCTACGAGCAGTACTTC. Residues: CASGLGSGIYEQYF.

The rearrangement joins TRBV19 to TRBJ2-2; TRBD1 agrees at 9 bases. Germline lookup yields CDR1 LNHDA and CDR2 SQIVND (reference sequence). With V trimmed by 5 bases and J by 5 bases, 3 bases remained unmatched. CDR3 length equals 14 residues. The CDR3 sequence: CASSSGQGTGELFF. The CDR3 coding sequence is TGTGCCAGTAGTTCCGGACAGGGGACCGGGGAGCTGTTTTTT.

This chain joins TRBV7-9 and TRBJ2-7; D may be TRBD2 (6 bases). The CDR3 runs to 14 residues. With 5 bases removed from V and 4 bases from J, the gap between germline ends came to 15 bases. Per the germline V gene, CDR1 is SEHNR and CDR2 is FQNEAQ (reference sequence). The CDR3: CASSDSGRNYEQYF. CDR3 sequence (DNA): TGTGCCAGCAGCGATAGCGGTCGAAATTACGAGCAGTACTTC.

This chain connects TRBV7-8 to TRBJ1-1; 7 bases are a match to TRBD1. Trimming cost V 5 bases and J 1 base; bases outside gene matches: 10. The germline V gene encodes CDR1 SGHVS and CDR2 FQNEAQ. The CDR3 spans 16 residues. CDR3 amino acids: CASSATTGVANTEAFF. In nucleotides, the CDR3 is TGTGCCAGCAGCGCTACAACAGGGGTGGCGAACACTGAAGCTTTCTTT.

This clone was found once. This chain connects TRBV19 to TRBJ2-2, with 11 bases identical to TRBD2. CDR3 length: 13 amino acids. The germline gives CDR1 LNHDA, CDR2 SQIVND (reference sequence). DNA for the CDR3: TGTGCGACGACTAGCGGGGTTCCCGGGGAGCTGTTTTTT. Its protein is CATTSGVPGELFF. The full variable domain, with the rest looked up from reference TRBV19 and TRBJ2-2, is DGGITQSPKYLFRKEGQNVTLSCEQNLNHDAMYWYRQDPGQGLRLIYYSQIVNDFQKGDIAEGYSVSREKKESFPLTVTSAQKNPTAFYLCATTSGVPGELFFGEGSRLTVL.

The chain employs TRBV6-4 and TRBJ2-7, with 7 bases fitting TRBD1. Losses at the gene ends were 4 bases for V and 6 bases for J; bases not matched to a gene: 6. The CDR3 has 13 amino acids. Germline assignment: CDR1 MRHNA and CDR2 SNTAGT. CDR3 protein: CASSARAGGEQYF. For the CDR3, the DNA is TGTGCCAGCAGTGCCCGGGCAGGGGGCGAGCAGTACTTC.

This chain links TRBV19 with TRBJ1-1; D possibly corresponds to TRBD1 (6 bases). The length of the CDR3 is 14 residues. Trimming took 5 bases from V and 5 from J, leaving 15 bases between them. CDR1 is LNHDA and CDR2 is SQIVND in the germline V gene (reference sequence). Here the CDR3 DNA reads TGTGCCAGTAGTTCCAGGGGTTTTGGAACTGAAGCTTTCTTT. Translating gives CASSSRGFGTEAFF.

This clone was detected a few times. For the CDR3, the DNA is TGTGCCAGTACGGGTGAAAAACTGTTTTTT. Translating gives CASTGEKLFF. The rearrangement uses TRBV19 and TRBJ1-4; D not resolved. CDR3 length: 10 residues. In germline, CDR1 is LNHDA, CDR2 SQIVND (reference sequence). Trimming cost V 7 bases and J 7 bases, with 4 bases left between them.

The rearrangement uses TRBV10-1 and TRBJ1-5; no definite D call. The CDR3 consists of 15 residues. V was pared by 8 bases and J by 0 bases, with 14 bases between. CDR1 is WNHNN and CDR2 is SYGVQD in the germline V gene (reference sequence). DNA for the CDR3: TGCGCCAGCCTTAGCAGATTCTATAGCAATCAGCCCCAGCATTTT. This encodes CASLSRFYSNQPQHF.

The V call is TRBV4-3, the J call TRBJ2-1, with 7 bases fitting TRBD2. Germline CDR1 LGHNA, CDR2 YSLEER. Germline trimming cut 2 bases from V and 0 bases from J; bases unmatched to any gene: 13. The CDR3 sequence is 19 residues long. CDR3 amino acids: CASSQNIGPSGSSYNEQFF. CDR3 sequence (DNA): TGCGCCAGCAGCCAAAACATAGGACCTAGCGGTAGCTCCTACAATGAGCAGTTCTTC.

The V and J genes are TRBV7-2 and TRBJ2-3, with a weak D call TRBD2 (5 bases). This CDR3 is built from 16 residues. The V end lost 7 bases, the J end lost 1 base, and 18 bases lay between the germline ends. CDR1 SGHTA and CDR2 FQGNSA come from the germline V gene. The CDR3 region is CASILRPGLGTDTQYF. The CDR3 nucleotides read TGTGCCAGCATCCTACGGCCAGGACTGGGCACAGATACGCAGTATTTT.

A remark on this clone: The junction does not match germline at one end; this may be a read error. This sequence joins TRBV10-3 and TRBJ2-6, with D perhaps matching TRBD1 (5 bases). The CDR3 sequence is 17 residues long. CDR1 is ENHRY and CDR2 is SYGVKD in the germline V gene. CDR3 region: CAISVPLGNTGANGLTF. CDR3 nucleotide sequence: TGTGCCATCAGTGTTCCCCTGGGAAACACTGGGGCCAACGGCCTGACTTTC.

V gene TRBV7-3 combines with J gene TRBJ2-5; TRBD1 agrees at 10 bases. Per the germline V gene, CDR1 is SGHTA and CDR2 is FQGTGA. The V gene end was trimmed by 5 bases and the J gene end by 5 bases; junction bases not matched to a gene: 8. The CDR3 is made up of 15 amino acids. CDR3 in DNA: TGTGCCAGCAGCCCCGGGACAGGGGTTGGGGAGACCCAGTACTTC. Its protein product is CASSPGTGVGETQYF.